The 21 T cell receptor beta chains below come from one sample, sequenced in a study of PD-1 blockade in mismatch repair-deficient tumors. Method: immunoSEQ multiplex PCR; TCRdb's copy keeps in-frame clones and lacks some. The sample shows some 120,000 clones, 88% of them seen only once. Sequencing used peripheral blood, obtained approximately 72 weeks after starting pembrolizumab. The source is an adult with mismatch repair-deficient cancer.

The chain carries TRBV7-6 and TRBJ2-1, with unresolved D. Germline assignment: CDR1 SGHVS and CDR2 FNYEAQ. The CDR3 runs 12 residues. V was clipped by 4 bases and J by 9 bases, with 10 bases between them. CDR3 sequence (DNA): TGTGCCAGCAGCTCCTCCGCGATTGAGCAGTTCTTC. This codes for CASSSSAIEQFF.

The chain has TRBV6-5 and TRBJ2-1, with D perhaps TRBD2 (5 bases). This CDR3 is 13 amino acids long. Germline-derived CDR1 and CDR2 are MNHEY and SVGAGI. Trimming took off 5 bases at V and 12 bases at J, with 17 bases between the two ends. Written as DNA, the CDR3 is TGTGCCAGCAGTACGGAGAGGGAGAGAGGGCAGTTCTTC. Protein sequence: CASSTERERGQFF.

The CDR3 nucleotides are TGCGCCAGCAGCCAAGTGACAGGGGATATCACAGATACGCAGTATTTT. This translates into CASSQVTGDITDTQYF. J is TRBJ2-3 and V is TRBV4-1; 8 bases align to TRBD1. Losses at the gene ends were 1 base for V and 2 bases for J; bases not matched to a gene: 5. This CDR3 has 16 amino acids. Germline loops: CDR1 MGHRA, CDR2 YSYEKL.

The chain employs TRBV6-5 and TRBJ2-1; either TRBD1 or TRBD2 may fit D (7 bases each). The CDR3 has 14 amino acids. V lost 7 bases, J lost 5 bases, and 15 bases lay in between. The V gene's germline CDR1 is MNHEY and CDR2 SVGAGI. The CDR3 DNA sequence: TGTGCCAGCATGACAGGGAGGGTGAACAATGAGCAGTTCTTC. The encoded protein is CASMTGRVNNEQFF.

This chain uses TRBV15 with TRBJ1-3; D remains unclear. Looked up from germline, CDR1 is LNHNV and CDR2 is YYDKDF (reference sequence). The CDR3 consists of 14 residues. V was pared by 1 base and J by 2 bases, with 6 bases between. The CDR3 spells CATSRGKAGNTIYF. CDR3 DNA sequence: TGTGCCACCAGCAGAGGTAAAGCTGGAAACACCATATATTTT. The full variable domain, rest sourced from reference TRBV15 and TRBJ1-3, is DAMVIQNPRYQVTQFGKPVTLSCSQTLNHNVMYWYQQKSSQAPKLLFHYYDKDFNNEADTPDNFQSRRPNTSFCFLDIRSPGLGDTAMYLCATSRGKAGNTIYFGEGSWLTVV.

This chain connects TRBV28 to TRBJ2-5; unclear D gene. V lost 2 bases to trimming and J lost 7 bases, with 14 bases between them. This CDR3 region has 14 residues. Germline CDR1 is MDHEN and CDR2 is SYDVKM. The CDR3 nucleotides read TGTGCCAGCAGTTTAGATTACAGCCGATGGACCCAGTACTTC. This gives the protein CASSLDYSRWTQYF.

J is TRBJ2-2 and V is TRBV28; D could derive from TRBD1 or TRBD2 (5 bases each). CDR1 and CDR2 from the germline V gene are MDHEN and SYDVKM. CDR3 size: 15 residues. Trimming cost V 6 bases and J 0 bases, with 11 bases left between them. The CDR3 DNA is TGTGCCAGCAGCCAGGGACGGACGAACACCGGGGAGCTGTTTTTT. Translation gives CASSQGRTNTGELFF.

This chain joins TRBV4-1 and TRBJ2-3, with D maybe TRBD2 (6 bases). Germline values: CDR1 MGHRA, CDR2 YSYEKL. The CDR3 length is 13 residues. With 2 bases removed from V and 4 bases from J, the gap between germline ends came to 7 bases. CDR3 residues: CASSQRGSDTQYF. The DNA for the CDR3 is TGCGCCAGCAGCCAACGGGGGTCAGATACGCAGTATTTT.

This sequence joins TRBV28 and TRBJ2-7; 7 bases line up with TRBD2. This CDR3 is 12 amino acids long. Germline CDR1 is MDHEN and CDR2 is SYDVKM. Trimming at V came to 6 bases and at J to 2 bases, leaving 1 base not matched to a gene. CDR3 nucleotides: TGTGCCAGCAGGAGCGGGACCTACGAGCAGTACTTC. It codes for CASRSGTYEQYF.

This sequence joins TRBV27 and TRBJ2-7; 7 positions match TRBD2. CDR1 and CDR2 from the germline V gene are MNHEY and SMNVEV (reference sequence). The V gene end was trimmed by 2 bases and the J gene end by 6 bases; junction bases not matched to a gene: 10. The CDR3 spans 15 residues. The CDR3 is CASSLGGSGSGEQYF. For the CDR3, the DNA is TGTGCCAGCAGTTTAGGCGGGAGCGGATCCGGCGAGCAGTACTTC.

V usage is TRBV2 and J usage is TRBJ1-1, with D hard to call. This CDR3 spans 14 amino acids. CDR1 is SNHLY, CDR2 FYNNEI, per germline. V was cut by 6 bases and J by 0 bases, with 11 bases left in between. This CDR3 is CASSFQGLNTEAFF. The CDR3 region has the DNA TGTGCCAGCAGCTTCCAAGGCCTGAACACTGAAGCTTTCTTT.

CDR3 in amino acids: CASSEGLRDEQYF. CDR3 coding DNA: TGTGCCAGCAGTGAAGGCCTAAGGGACGAGCAGTACTTC. The chain carries TRBV6-1 and TRBJ2-7; D is ambiguous. The CDR3 has 13 amino acids. Trimming pared 1 base from V and 5 bases from J, leaving 9 bases between. Per the germline V gene, CDR1 is MNHNS and CDR2 is SASEGT.

The rearrangement links TRBV13 to TRBJ2-5; 7 positions match TRBD1. Germline-derived CDR1 and CDR2 are PRHDT and FYEKMQ (reference sequence). V trimming: 5 bases; J trimming: 5 bases; junction bases outside the gene matches: 11. This CDR3 contains 15 residues. The chain's CDR3 is CASSQETDRTETQYF. The CDR3 region has the DNA TGTGCCAGCAGCCAAGAGACGGACAGGACGGAGACCCAGTACTTC.

The chain employs TRBV5-6 and TRBJ1-2; tentative D call: TRBD1 (6 bases). V dropped 4 bases and J dropped 3 bases, with 19 bases sitting between them. Germline V lookup: CDR1 SGHDT, CDR2 YYEEEE. CDR3 length equals 16 residues. The CDR3 spells CASSAPGRGADYGYTF. The CDR3 region has the DNA TGTGCCAGCAGCGCCCCCGGGCGGGGGGCGGACTATGGCTACACCTTC.

This clone came up once. The chain carries TRBV5-6 and TRBJ2-7; TRBD2 agrees at 12 bases. V was clipped by 0 bases and J by 4 bases; unmatched bases: 2. Per the germline V gene, CDR1 is SGHDT and CDR2 is YYEEEE. The CDR3 totals 15 residues. CDR3 residues: CASSLGTSGIYEQYF. The CDR3 DNA reads as TGTGCCAGCAGCTTGGGGACTAGCGGGATTTACGAGCAGTACTTC.

This chain joins TRBV5-5 and TRBJ1-5; D not resolved. V lost 1 base, J lost 0 bases, and 5 bases lay in between. CDR1 is SGHKS and CDR2 is YYEKEE in the germline V gene (reference sequence). The CDR3 extends over 14 amino acids. The CDR3 coding sequence is TGTGCCAGCAGCTTGACTAATAGCAATCAGCCCCAGCATTTT. Translated, it gives CASSLTNSNQPQHF.

The CDR3 loop is CAWSPSLYGSTNEKLFF. CDR3 DNA sequence: TGTGCCTGGAGCCCATCTTTATACGGCAGTACGAATGAAAAACTGTTTTTT. The chain uses TRBV30 and TRBJ1-4; D remains ambiguous. CDR1 and CDR2 from the germline V gene are GTSNPN and SVGIG (reference sequence). V shed 3 bases and J shed 5 bases, with 22 bases lying between them. The CDR3 extends over 17 amino acids.

The chain employs TRBV19 and TRBJ2-1, with D perhaps TRBD2 (5 bases). There are 15 residues in the CDR3. Deletions cut 3 bases from V and 4 bases from J, with 13 bases between. From germline, CDR1 is LNHDA and CDR2 SQIVND (reference sequence). The CDR3 is CASSIRASRYNEQFF. The DNA for the CDR3 is TGTGCCAGTAGTATCAGAGCTAGCAGATACAATGAGCAGTTCTTC.

The chain combines TRBV5-5 with TRBJ2-2, with a possible D match to TRBD2 (5 bases). The germline V and J ends were trimmed by 4 bases and 0 bases, with 13 bases remaining between them. The CDR3 is made up of 16 amino acids. Germline CDR1 is SGHKS and CDR2 is YYEKEE (reference sequence). CDR3 loop: CASSPDLAANTGELFF. The CDR3 DNA sequence: TGTGCCAGCAGCCCGGACTTAGCAGCGAACACCGGGGAGCTGTTTTTT.

V usage is TRBV5-4 and J usage is TRBJ1-1; TRBD1 matches at 10 bases. Germline CDR1 reads SGHNT; CDR2 reads YYREEE (reference sequence). The CDR3 runs to 15 residues. Trimming at V came to 3 bases and at J to 2 bases, leaving 4 bases not matched to a gene. DNA of the CDR3: TGTGCCAGCAGCTCTGGGACAGGGGCAAACACTGAAGCTTTCTTT. This gives the protein CASSSGTGANTEAFF. The whole variable domain, filled in from reference TRBV5-4 and TRBJ1-1, reads ETGVTQSPTHLIKTRGQQVTLRCSSQSGHNTVSWYQQALGQGPQFIFQYYREEENGRGNFPPRFSGLQFPNYSSELNVNALELDDSALYLCASSSGTGANTEAFFGQGTRLTVV.

With respect to this clone: Other DNA sequences in this specimen translate into the identical CDR3. This rearrangement joins TRBV6-5 to TRBJ2-7; unclear D gene. The germline V gene has CDR1 MNHEY and CDR2 SVGAGI. V was trimmed by 5 bases and J by 4 bases, leaving 9 bases between them. This CDR3 contains 12 residues. CDR3 bases: TGTGCCAGCAGTAACACAGATTACGAGCAGTACTTC. This sequence encodes CASSNTDYEQYF.